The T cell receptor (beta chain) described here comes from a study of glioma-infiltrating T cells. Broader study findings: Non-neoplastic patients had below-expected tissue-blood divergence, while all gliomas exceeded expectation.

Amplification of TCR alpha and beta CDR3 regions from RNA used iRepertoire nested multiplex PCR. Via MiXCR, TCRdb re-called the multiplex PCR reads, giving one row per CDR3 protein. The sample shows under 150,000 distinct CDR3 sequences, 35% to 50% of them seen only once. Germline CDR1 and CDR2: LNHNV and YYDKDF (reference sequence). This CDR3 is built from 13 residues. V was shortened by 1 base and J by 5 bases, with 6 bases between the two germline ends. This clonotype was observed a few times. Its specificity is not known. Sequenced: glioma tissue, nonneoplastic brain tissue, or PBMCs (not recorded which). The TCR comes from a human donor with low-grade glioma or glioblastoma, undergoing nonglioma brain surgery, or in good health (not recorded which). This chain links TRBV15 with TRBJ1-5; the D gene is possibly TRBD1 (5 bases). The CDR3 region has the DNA TGTGCCACCAGCAGAGGAGGGGATCAGCCCCAGCATTTT. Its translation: CATSRGGDQPQHF.